The sequence of this TCR beta chain was determined in a study of blood T cell repertoires in COVID-19. The junction had 11 bases not matched to a gene; V was cut back by 6 bases and J by 8 bases. Germline lookup yields CDR1 MNHEY and CDR2 SVGAGI. The CDR3 length is 14 residues. Only in-frame clones appear in the TCRdb table, and some are missing; sequencing was by immunoSEQ multiplex PCR. The sample lists fewer than 250,000 clones; around 84% were seen once. The genes are TRBV6-5 and TRBJ1-1; TRBD1 agrees at 8 bases. Sequenced sample: peripheral blood. This clonotype originated in an elderly woman with COVID-19, enrolled during active disease. The CDR3 nucleotides read TGTGCCAGCAGGGCAACGCAGGGGGCTCGAGAAGCTTTCTTT. Translating it yields CASRATQGAREAFF.